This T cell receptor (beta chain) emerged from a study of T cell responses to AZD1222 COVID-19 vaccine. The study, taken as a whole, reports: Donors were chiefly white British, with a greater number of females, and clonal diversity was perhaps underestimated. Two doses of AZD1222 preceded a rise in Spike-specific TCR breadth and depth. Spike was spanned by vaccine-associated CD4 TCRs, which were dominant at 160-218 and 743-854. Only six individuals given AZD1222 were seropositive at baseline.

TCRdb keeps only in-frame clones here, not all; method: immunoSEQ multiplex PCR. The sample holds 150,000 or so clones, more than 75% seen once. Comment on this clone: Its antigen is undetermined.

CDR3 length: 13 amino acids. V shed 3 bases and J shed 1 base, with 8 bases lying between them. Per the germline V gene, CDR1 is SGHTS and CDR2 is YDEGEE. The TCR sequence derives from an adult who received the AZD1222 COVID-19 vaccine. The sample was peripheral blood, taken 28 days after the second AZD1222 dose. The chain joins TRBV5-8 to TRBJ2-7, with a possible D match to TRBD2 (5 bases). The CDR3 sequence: CASSSRTSYEQYF. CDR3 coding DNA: TGTGCCAGCAGCTCCCGGACTTCCTACGAGCAGTACTTC.